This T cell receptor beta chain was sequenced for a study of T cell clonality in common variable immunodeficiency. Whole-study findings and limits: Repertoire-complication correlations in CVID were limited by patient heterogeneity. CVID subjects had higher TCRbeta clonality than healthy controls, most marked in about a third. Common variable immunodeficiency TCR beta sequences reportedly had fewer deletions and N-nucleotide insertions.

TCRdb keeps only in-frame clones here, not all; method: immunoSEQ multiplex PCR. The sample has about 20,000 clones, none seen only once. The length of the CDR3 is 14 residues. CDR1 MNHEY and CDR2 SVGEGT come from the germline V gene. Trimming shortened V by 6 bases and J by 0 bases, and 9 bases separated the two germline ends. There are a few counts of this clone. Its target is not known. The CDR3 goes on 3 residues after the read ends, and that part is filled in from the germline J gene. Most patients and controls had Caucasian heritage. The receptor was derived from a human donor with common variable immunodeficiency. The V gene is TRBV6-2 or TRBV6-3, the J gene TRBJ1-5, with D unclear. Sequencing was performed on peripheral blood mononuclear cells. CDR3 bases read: TGTGCCAGCAGGACACCTCATAGCAATCAGCCC. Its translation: CASRTPHSNQP. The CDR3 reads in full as CASRTPHSNQPQHF.